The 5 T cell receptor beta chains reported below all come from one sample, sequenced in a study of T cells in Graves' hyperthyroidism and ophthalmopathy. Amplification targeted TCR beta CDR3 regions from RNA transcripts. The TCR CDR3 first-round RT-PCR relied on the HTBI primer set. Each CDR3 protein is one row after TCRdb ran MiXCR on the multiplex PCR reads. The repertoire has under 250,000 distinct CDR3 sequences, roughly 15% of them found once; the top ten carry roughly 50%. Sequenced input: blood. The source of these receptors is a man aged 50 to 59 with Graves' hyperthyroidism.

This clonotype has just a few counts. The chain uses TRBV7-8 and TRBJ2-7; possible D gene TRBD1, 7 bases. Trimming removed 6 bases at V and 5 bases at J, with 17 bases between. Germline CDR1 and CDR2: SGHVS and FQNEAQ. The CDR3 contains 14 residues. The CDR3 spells CASRIGGWEDEQYF. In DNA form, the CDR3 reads TGTGCCAGCAGGATAGGGGGCTGGGAGGACGAGCAGTACTTC.

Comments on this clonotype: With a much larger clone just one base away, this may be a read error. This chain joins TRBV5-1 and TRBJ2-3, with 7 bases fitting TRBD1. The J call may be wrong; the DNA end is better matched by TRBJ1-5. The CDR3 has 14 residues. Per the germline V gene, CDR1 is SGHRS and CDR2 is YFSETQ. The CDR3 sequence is CASGPGQITDTQHF. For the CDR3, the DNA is TGCGCCAGCGGTCCGGGACAGATCACAGATACGCAGCATTTT.

In DNA, the CDR3 is TGTGCCAGCAGCCGGACGGATAGCAATCAGCCCCAGCATTTT. This gives the protein CASSRTDSNQPQHF. The V gene is TRBV2, the J gene TRBJ1-5; D is undetermined. The CDR3 extends over 14 amino acids. Germline values: CDR1 SNHLY, CDR2 FYNNEI. Trimming shortened V by 6 bases and J by 0 bases, and 9 bases separated the two germline ends.

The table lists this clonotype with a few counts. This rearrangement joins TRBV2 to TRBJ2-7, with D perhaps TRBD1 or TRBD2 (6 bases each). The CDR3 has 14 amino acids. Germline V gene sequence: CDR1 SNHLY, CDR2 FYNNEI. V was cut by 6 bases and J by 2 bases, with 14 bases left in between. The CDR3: CASRSGGRPYEQYF. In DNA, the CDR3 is TGTGCCAGCAGGTCCGGGGGCCGGCCCTACGAGCAGTACTTC.

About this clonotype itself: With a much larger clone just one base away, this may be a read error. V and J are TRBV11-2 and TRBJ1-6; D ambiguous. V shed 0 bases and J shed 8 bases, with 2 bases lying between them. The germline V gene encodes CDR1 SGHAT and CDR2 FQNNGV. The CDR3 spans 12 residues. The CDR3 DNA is TGTGCCAGCAGCTTAGAATATTCACCCCTCCACTTT. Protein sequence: CASSLEYSPLHF.